Each of the 19 T cell receptor beta chains below was sequenced from the same sample in a study of T cells in Graves' hyperthyroidism and ophthalmopathy (dated by TCRdb to about 2019). The protocol used for the library was multiplex PCR. Sequencing took place on an Illumina HiSeq 2000. Amplification of TCR beta CDR3 regions was carried out from RNA transcripts. The first round of RT-PCR for the TCR CDR3 was performed with the HTBI primer set and the Qiagen OneStep RT-PCR kit. TCRdb trimmed public reads at Q25 via fastp, called clones via MiXCR and kept in-frame beta chains. Rows are unified per CDR3 protein, each entry keeping the most common DNA and genes. This sample gives about 350,000 distinct CDR3 sequences in total; approximately 18% of them show up just once. The ten largest clonotypes hold roughly 16% of the sample. Sequenced material: blood. These receptors were obtained from a woman between 40 and 55 years old with Graves' ophthalmopathy.

This clonotype was recorded once. The chain has TRBV11-1 and TRBJ2-5, with a weak D call TRBD1 (6 bases). The CDR3 runs 17 residues. Between the trimmed V and J ends, which lost 5 bases and 5 bases, there was a span of 24 bases. Germline CDR1 is SGHAT and CDR2 is FQDESV (reference sequence). Here the CDR3 DNA reads TGTGCCAGCAGCCCTCCCCCGGACAGAGGGATATGGGAGACCCAGTACTTC. Translated, it gives CASSPPPDRGIWETQYF.

V and J are TRBV11-1 and TRBJ2-5; D gene ambiguous. The V end was cut by 3 bases, the J end by 0 bases, with 26 bases between. CDR1 is SGHAT and CDR2 is FQDESV in the germline V gene (reference sequence). The CDR3 has 20 amino acids. The CDR3 nucleotides read TGTGCCAGCAGCTTTCCCCGAACAGCGCCGATCGCCAGGTACCAAGAGACCCAGTACTTC. It yields the protein CASSFPRTAPIARYQETQYF.

At least ten counts were recorded for this clonotype. The chain combines TRBV27 with TRBJ1-2; 10 bases fit TRBD1. V was pared by 7 bases and J by 7 bases, with 9 bases of the junction left unmatched. This CDR3 has 14 residues. Per germline, CDR1 MNHEY and CDR2 SMNVEV (reference sequence). The CDR3 loop is CASNPGQGLRGYTF. The CDR3 nucleotides read TGTGCCAGCAACCCGGGACAGGGGCTCCGTGGCTACACCTTC.

This clonotype was observed many times. V is TRBV2 and J is TRBJ1-3; D gene ambiguous. The CDR3 runs 14 residues. Between the trimmed V and J ends, which lost 4 bases and 2 bases, there was a span of 9 bases. The germline V gene has CDR1 SNHLY and CDR2 FYNNEI. In DNA, the CDR3 is TGTGCCAGCAGTGTCGGAAGACCTGGAAACACCATATATTTT. It codes for CASSVGRPGNTIYF. Complete variable domain (other parts from reference TRBV2 and TRBJ1-3): EPEVTQTPSHQVTQMGQEVILRCVPISNHLYFYWYRQILGQKVEFLVSFYNNEISEKSEIFDDQFSVERPDGSNFTLKIRSTKLEDSAMYFCASSVGRPGNTIYFGEGSWLTVV.

This clonotype occurred a few times. The junction differs from germline at one of its ends, possibly a read error. This chain connects TRBV27 to TRBJ2-6; D could derive from TRBD1 or TRBD2 (5 bases each). Germline V gives CDR1 MNHEY, CDR2 SMNVEV (reference sequence). The length of the CDR3 is 14 residues. The CDR3 DNA reads TGTGCCAGCAGTGGGGGTCCTGGGGCCAACGCCCTGACTTTC. It codes for CASSGGPGANALTF.

This clonotype was recorded many times. The chain is built from TRBV2 and TRBJ2-7, with 7 bases identical to TRBD2. CDR3 length equals 15 residues. Per germline, CDR1 SNHLY and CDR2 FYNNEI. J lost 6 bases, V lost 0 bases, and 8 bases had no gene match. The CDR3 bases are TGTGCCAGCAGTGAAGCGGGAGCGGGAAGGGTCGAGCAGTACTTC. Translation: CASSEAGAGRVEQYF.

This clonotype was seen repeatedly, ten times or more. The CDR3: CSVEAGLNTEAFF. CDR3 sequence (DNA): TGCAGCGTTGAGGCAGGGTTGAACACTGAAGCTTTCTTT. The chain joins TRBV29-1 to TRBJ1-1, with a tentative D call TRBD1 (5 bases). Germline V CDR1 and CDR2: SQVTM, ANQGSEA. CDR3 length: 13 amino acids. The germline V and J ends were trimmed by 3 bases and 0 bases, with 8 bases remaining between them.

This clonotype has at least ten counts. The V and J genes are TRBV12-3 or TRBV12-4 and TRBJ1-2, with D tentatively TRBD1 (6 bases). The CDR3 covers 15 residues. Deletions cut 7 bases from V and 4 bases from J, with 19 bases between. This CDR3 is CASTPRTALPYGYTF. The CDR3 coding sequence is TGTGCCAGCACCCCAAGGACAGCCCTGCCCTATGGCTACACCTTC.

This clonotype came up many times. The chain uses TRBV13 and TRBJ1-1; 10 positions match TRBD1. In germline, CDR1 is PRHDT, CDR2 FYEKMQ (reference sequence). The V segment lost 5 bases and the J segment 3 bases; nucleotides outside the gene matches: 9. This CDR3 comprises 16 residues. The CDR3, as DNA: TGTGCCAGCAGCCCTCTTCCCGGGACAGGGGACACTGAAGCTTTCTTT. Its translation: CASSPLPGTGDTEAFF.

This clonotype was picked up many times. The CDR3 sequence is CASSPLLALGEQYF. The CDR3 DNA follows: TGTGCCAGCAGTCCGTTACTAGCTCTCGGCGAGCAGTACTTC. J is TRBJ2-7 and V is TRBV12-3 or TRBV12-4, with D tentatively TRBD2 (6 bases). The CDR3 has 14 amino acids. The ends were cut back, 5 bases at V and 6 bases at J, with 17 bases in the middle.

There are many counts of this clonotype. The chain carries TRBV4-1 and TRBJ1-1; 10 positions match TRBD1. The J segment lost 1 base and the V segment lost 0 bases, leaving 11 bases of the junction unmatched. CDR3 length equals 19 residues. Looked up from germline, CDR1 is MGHRA and CDR2 is YSYEKL. This chain's CDR3 is CASSQDRGAWDRGNTEAFF. CDR3 bases: TGCGCCAGCAGCCAAGATCGAGGGGCATGGGACAGGGGGAACACTGAAGCTTTCTTT.

This clonotype was detected once. The chain recombines TRBV7-2 with TRBJ2-2, with 10 nucleotides matching TRBD2. The junction had 4 bases not matched to a gene; V was cut back by 2 bases and J by 7 bases. Looked up from germline, CDR1 is SGHTA and CDR2 is FQGNSA. This CDR3 spans 15 amino acids. As DNA, the CDR3 is TGTGCCAGCAGCTTACTAGCGGGAGCTGTCGGGGAGCTGTTTTTT. Residues: CASSLLAGAVGELFF.

On this clonotype itself: At one end the junction does not follow the germline gene, possibly because of a read error. The genes are TRBV6-5 and TRBJ2-7; TRBD2 agrees at 14 bases. The CDR3 runs to 17 residues. Germline CDR1 and CDR2: MNHEY and SVGAGI. The CDR3 loop reads CASSSAGTSGSRYEQYF. The CDR3, as DNA: TGCGCCAGCAGTTCCGCCGGGACTAGCGGGAGCCGCTACGAGCAGTACTTC.

V usage is TRBV6-2 or TRBV6-3 and J usage is TRBJ2-5, with TRBD2 matching 10 bases. CDR3 length equals 14 residues. J was trimmed by 4 bases and V by 4 bases; bases with no gene match: 3. Germline CDR1 reads MNHEY; CDR2 reads SVGEGT. CDR3 sequence: CASSWVAGGETQYF. CDR3 bases: TGTGCCAGCAGTTGGGTAGCGGGAGGAGAGACCCAGTACTTC.

This clonotype was observed at least ten times. The chain recombines TRBV6-5 with TRBJ2-7; weak D call: TRBD2 (5 bases). The CDR3 has 13 residues. V dropped 2 bases and J dropped 5 bases, with 10 bases sitting between them. Germline CDR1 and CDR2: MNHEY and SVGAGI. CDR3 DNA sequence: TGTGCCAGCAGTTACGACTCGGGGAACGAGCAGTACTTC. Its translation is CASSYDSGNEQYF.

The chain uses TRBV30 and TRBJ2-7, with 7 positions matching TRBD1. Looked up from germline, CDR1 is GTSNPN and CDR2 is SVGIG (reference sequence). The V gene end was trimmed by 2 bases and the J gene end by 5 bases; junction bases not matched to a gene: 6. The CDR3 runs 13 residues. CDR3 residues: CAWSRQGVNEQYF. CDR3 in DNA: TGTGCCTGGAGTCGGCAGGGGGTGAACGAGCAGTACTTC.

This clonotype was seen a few times. This sequence joins TRBV11-1 and TRBJ2-2; no definite D call. Germline V gene data show CDR1 as SGHAT and CDR2 as FQDESV (reference sequence). Between the trimmed V and J ends, which lost 1 base and 0 bases, there was a span of 9 bases. This CDR3 spans 16 amino acids. The CDR3 loop is CASSLGPDSNTGELFF. The CDR3 nucleotides read TGTGCCAGCAGCTTAGGTCCCGATTCGAACACCGGGGAGCTGTTTTTT.

The table lists this clonotype with many counts. The chain recombines TRBV28 with TRBJ2-7; perhaps TRBD2 as D (6 bases). This CDR3 is built from 14 residues. CDR1 is MDHEN and CDR2 is SYDVKM in the germline V gene. V lost 3 bases to trimming and J lost 4 bases, with 13 bases between them. CDR3 nucleotides: TGTGCCAGCAGTTTCATCAGCGGGCCTTACGAGCAGTACTTC. The encoded protein is CASSFISGPYEQYF.

This clonotype came up many times. CDR3 amino acids: CAWSQGGEAFF. As DNA, the CDR3 is TGTGCCTGGAGCCAGGGAGGTGAAGCTTTCTTT. This chain connects TRBV30 to TRBJ1-1, with D tentatively TRBD1 (5 bases). V was pared by 3 bases and J by 7 bases, with 9 bases between. CDR1 is GTSNPN, CDR2 SVGIG, per germline (reference sequence). CDR3 length: 11 residues. Filled out from reference TRBV30 and TRBJ1-1, the complete variable domain reads SQTIHQWPATLVQPVGSPLSLECTVEGTSNPNLYWYRQAAGRGLQLLFYSVGIGQISSEVPQNLSASRPQDRQFILSSKKLLLSDSGFYLCAWSQGGEAFFGQGTRLTVV.